This passage covers 27 T cell receptor beta chains from one sample sequenced in a study of blood T cell repertoires in COVID-19. Clones were sequenced by immunoSEQ multiplex PCR, and TCRdb holds only the in-frame ones, with some missing. Of approximately 150,000 clones listed, roughly 88% were seen once; the top ten hold 12% to 15%. Sequencing was done on a sample of PBMCs or T cells enriched from blood (not recorded which). Every receptor here comes from a middle-aged man who had recovered from COVID-19.

The chain combines TRBV6-5 with TRBJ1-1; D is undetermined. The germline V gene has CDR1 MNHEY and CDR2 SVGAGI. The CDR3 length is 15 residues. V was cut by 2 bases and J by 0 bases, with 10 bases left in between. DNA for the CDR3: TGTGCCAGCAGTTACGGGCAGAACTTGAACACTGAAGCTTTCTTT. Translating it yields CASSYGQNLNTEAFF.

This clone was observed a few times. The rearrangement joins TRBV2 to TRBJ2-1, with 7 bases that match TRBD2. The ends lost 7 bases at V and 8 bases at J; junction bases unmatched: 11. The CDR3 runs 14 residues. CDR1 SNHLY and CDR2 FYNNEI come from the germline V gene. The CDR3 sequence: CASKLAPAIYEQFF. DNA of the CDR3: TGTGCCAGCAAACTAGCGCCGGCGATCTATGAGCAGTTCTTC.

This sequence joins TRBV21-1 and TRBJ1-1; the table's D call, TRBD1, has no DNA check behind it. TRBV21-1 is noted as a pseudogene. This CDR3 is built from 18 residues. The CDR3 loop reads CASSNQRWTGERNTEAFF. The CDR3 nucleotides are TGTGCCAGCAGCAACCAGCGGTGGACAGGGGAAAGGAACACTGAAGCTTTCTTT.

The V and J genes are TRBV7-9 and TRBJ1-1; TRBD1 matches 8 bases. The CDR3 spans 14 residues. Trimming at V came to 3 bases and at J to 3 bases, leaving 3 bases not matched to a gene. Germline lookup yields CDR1 SEHNR and CDR2 FQNEAQ (reference sequence). CDR3 region: CASSFRTGYTEAFF. The CDR3 DNA reads as TGTGCCAGCAGCTTTCGGACAGGGTACACTGAAGCTTTCTTT.

The chain couples TRBV2 to TRBJ2-3, with 8 bases matching TRBD1. The trim removed 4 bases at V and 7 bases at J, leaving 10 bases unmatched. CDR3 length equals 15 residues. CDR1 and CDR2 from the germline V gene are SNHLY and FYNNEI. CDR3 sequence (DNA): TGTGCCAGCAGTGCTGCCAGGGGGCGAGGGAATACGCAGTATTTT. It yields the protein CASSAARGRGNTQYF.

This chain links TRBV18 with TRBJ2-3; D is undetermined. The CDR3 is 11 amino acids. V dropped 3 bases and J dropped 6 bases, with 4 bases sitting between them. The V gene's germline CDR1 is KGHSH and CDR2 LQKENI. CDR3 nucleotides: TGTGCCAGCTCACCCGGGGATACGCAGTATTTT. This encodes CASSPGDTQYF. The full variable domain, rest sourced from reference TRBV18 and TRBJ2-3, is NAGVMQNPRHLVRRRGQEARLRCSPMKGHSHVYWYRQLPEEGLKFMVYLQKENIIDESGMPKERFSAEFPKEGPSILRIQQVVRGDSAAYFCASSPGDTQYFGPGTRLTVL.

The chain carries TRBV5-1 and TRBJ2-3; 8 nucleotides line up with TRBD1. CDR3 size: 15 residues. The V gene's germline CDR1 is SGHRS and CDR2 YFSETQ. Losses at the gene ends were 4 bases for V and 5 bases for J; bases not matched to a gene: 9. The CDR3 spells CASSLATGGGDTQYF. CDR3 nucleotide sequence: TGCGCCAGCAGCCTGGCCACAGGGGGTGGAGATACGCAGTATTTT.

The gene calls are TRBV2 and TRBJ2-7; possibly TRBD2 for D (5 bases). The CDR3 is made up of 17 amino acids. CDR1 SNHLY and CDR2 FYNNEI come from the germline V gene. Trimming shortened V by 5 bases and J by 2 bases, and 22 bases separated the two germline ends. CDR3 bases: TGTGCCAGCAGTTGGAGGATCGACGCCGGAAGGGCCTACGAGCAGTACTTC. Translated: CASSWRIDAGRAYEQYF.

On this clone: Distinct nucleotide sequences in the sample also encode this CDR3. This rearrangement joins TRBV12-3 or TRBV12-4 to TRBJ1-2, with 8 bases fitting TRBD1. The V and J ends lost 6 bases and 2 bases, in that order; junction bases with no gene match: 2. The CDR3 runs to 13 residues. The DNA of the CDR3 is TGTGCCAGCAGCAGACAGGGGAACTATGGCTACACCTTC. Encoded protein: CASSRQGNYGYTF.

The chain has TRBV4-1 and TRBJ1-5; D might be TRBD1 (6 bases). The length of the CDR3 is 16 residues. Germline V CDR1 and CDR2: MGHRA, YSYEKL. With 1 base removed from V and 2 bases from J, the gap between germline ends came to 12 bases. CDR3 in amino acids: CASSQAYRDGNQPQHF. The CDR3 DNA reads TGCGCCAGCAGCCAAGCCTACAGGGACGGCAATCAGCCCCAGCATTTT.

The V and J genes are TRBV25-1 and TRBJ2-3; D is possibly TRBD2 (6 bases). Germline CDR1 reads MGHDK; CDR2 reads SYGVNS. CDR3 length: 14 residues. V lost 5 bases to trimming and J lost 6 bases, with 15 bases between them. The CDR3 protein is CASSMGGEWDTQYF. Here the CDR3 DNA reads TGTGCCAGCAGTATGGGGGGTGAGTGGGATACGCAGTATTTT.

The chain's CDR3 is CASSQGTGTDMSYEQYF. In DNA, the CDR3 is TGCGCCAGCAGCCAAGGAACCGGGACAGACATGTCCTACGAGCAGTACTTC. The chain joins TRBV4-1 to TRBJ2-7; 7 bases align to TRBD1. The CDR3 covers 17 residues. CDR1 is MGHRA, CDR2 YSYEKL, per germline. The V and J ends lost 1 base and 1 base, in that order; junction bases with no gene match: 10.

This clone occurred once. The chain recombines TRBV4-1 with TRBJ1-2; 7 bases line up with TRBD1. This CDR3 spans 16 amino acids. After removal of 1 base from V and 2 bases from J, the junction contained 7 bases not matched to a gene. Germline V CDR1 and CDR2: MGHRA, YSYEKL. The CDR3 region is CASSQGGGGANYGYTF. In DNA form, the CDR3 reads TGCGCCAGCAGCCAAGGAGGAGGGGGCGCGAACTATGGCTACACCTTC.

This clone showed up just once. The CDR3 loop is CSVDRVRYGYTF. The CDR3 DNA is TGCAGCGTTGATCGGGTTCGCTATGGCTACACCTTC. J is TRBJ1-2 and V is TRBV29-1; D is unresolved. Trimming shortened V by 3 bases and J by 4 bases, and 9 bases separated the two germline ends. The CDR3 covers 12 residues. CDR1 is SQVTM, CDR2 ANQGSEA, per germline.

The chain uses TRBV7-2 and TRBJ2-7; weak D call: TRBD1 (6 bases). This CDR3 is 15 amino acids long. Trimming removed 7 bases from V and 4 bases from J, with 20 bases in between. The germline gives CDR1 SGHTA, CDR2 FQGNSA. The CDR3 DNA follows: TGTGCCAGCAAACGGACAGCCGACGCTTTTTACGAGCAGTACTTC. This encodes CASKRTADAFYEQYF.

This clone was detected only once. For the CDR3, the DNA is TGTGCCAGTACTGTAGGGGGTACAGAGTCCCGAAGACTAATGGATGGCTACACCTTC. Protein product: CASTVGGTESRRLMDGYTF. The chain uses TRBV19 and TRBJ1-2; D is possibly TRBD1 (6 bases). The CDR3 has 19 residues. Germline assignment: CDR1 LNHDA and CDR2 SQIVND (reference sequence). With 7 bases removed from V and 6 bases from J, the gap between germline ends came to 33 bases.

This chain joins TRBV11-3 and TRBJ1-1; no definite D call. This CDR3 spans 13 amino acids. Trimming cost V 3 bases and J 1 base, with 6 bases left between them. Germline CDR1 and CDR2: SGHNT and YENEEA. The CDR3 spells CASSFTANTEAFF. The CDR3 DNA sequence: TGTGCCAGCAGCTTTACTGCGAACACTGAAGCTTTCTTT.

J is TRBJ1-2 and V is TRBV11-2; unclear D gene. This CDR3 is 16 amino acids long. Trimming shortened V by 4 bases and J by 0 bases, and 15 bases separated the two germline ends. The germline V gene encodes CDR1 SGHAT and CDR2 FQNNGV. CDR3 residues: CASSSRVGGPNYGYTF. CDR3 coding DNA: TGTGCCAGCAGCTCGCGGGTCGGTGGGCCTAACTATGGCTACACCTTC. The full variable domain, in which reference TRBV11-2 and TRBJ1-2 provide the parts outside the CDR3, is EAGVAQSPRYKIIEKRQSVAFWCNPISGHATLYWYQQILGQGPKLLIQFQNNGVVDDSQLPKDRFSAERLKGVDSTLKIQPAKLEDSAVYLCASSSRVGGPNYGYTFGSGTRLTVV.

The V gene is TRBV5-1, the J gene TRBJ1-3; 8 bases are shared with TRBD1. In germline, CDR1 is SGHRS, CDR2 YFSETQ. With 4 bases clipped from V and 1 base from J, the junction kept 4 bases outside the gene matches. This CDR3 is 15 amino acids long. CDR3 in amino acids: CASSPRGRSGNTIYF. CDR3 coding DNA: TGCGCCAGCAGCCCCAGGGGGCGGTCTGGAAACACCATATATTTT. Looking up the rest from reference TRBV5-1 and TRBJ1-3 gives the full variable domain: KAGVTQTPRYLIKTRGQQVTLSCSPISGHRSVSWYQQTPGQGLQFLFEYFSETQRNKGNFPGRFSGRQFSNSRSEMNVSTLELGDSALYLCASSPRGRSGNTIYFGEGSWLTVV.

V usage is TRBV19 and J usage is TRBJ1-5; D is unresolved. Trimming took 10 bases from V and 1 from J, leaving 11 bases between them. Germline-derived CDR1 and CDR2 are LNHDA and SQIVND (reference sequence). This CDR3 spans 13 amino acids. The CDR3 spells CATHSRSNQPQHF. The CDR3 DNA reads TGTGCCACCCACAGTAGGAGCAATCAGCCCCAGCATTTT.

The rearrangement links TRBV3-1 (or the pseudogene TRBV3-2) to TRBJ1-5; D possibly corresponds to TRBD1 (6 bases). This CDR3 comprises 18 residues. The germline V gene encodes CDR1 LGHDT and CDR2 YNNKEL (reference sequence). The V end lost 0 bases, the J end lost 0 bases, and 15 bases lay between the germline ends. The CDR3 nucleotides are TGTGCCAGCAGCCAAGATTTTCCGGGACAAAGTAGCAATCAGCCCCAGCATTTT. Amino acids: CASSQDFPGQSSNQPQHF.

CDR3 region: CASSIAKAGTAKADEQYF. The CDR3 DNA follows: TGTGCCAGTAGTATAGCCAAAGCGGGAACAGCGAAAGCGGACGAGCAGTACTTC. The chain links TRBV19 to TRBJ2-7, with 7 bases fitting TRBD2. Germline CDR1 LNHDA, CDR2 SQIVND (reference sequence). After removal of 1 base from V and 5 bases from J, the junction contained 17 bases not matched to a gene. This CDR3 has 18 residues. The full variable domain, completed using reference TRBV19 and TRBJ2-7, is DGGITQSPKYLFRKEGQNVTLSCEQNLNHDAMYWYRQDPGQGLRLIYYSQIVNDFQKGDIAEGYSVSREKKESFPLTVTSAQKNPTAFYLCASSIAKAGTAKADEQYFGPGTRLTVT.

This clone was picked up one time. V usage is TRBV6-1 and J usage is TRBJ2-7, with 13 nucleotides matching TRBD2. V trimming: 4 bases; J trimming: 4 bases; junction bases outside the gene matches: 7. The CDR3 is 16 amino acids. Germline V gene lookup returns CDR1 MNHNS and CDR2 SASEGT. CDR3 amino acids: CASSGQTSGGTYEQYF. The DNA for the CDR3 is TGTGCCAGCAGTGGTCAGACTAGCGGGGGGACTTACGAGCAGTACTTC.

V usage is TRBV10-2 and J usage is TRBJ1-2, with 7 bases aligning to TRBD1. CDR3 length equals 13 residues. Germline lookup yields CDR1 WSHSY and CDR2 SAAADI. The J segment lost 4 bases and the V segment lost 3 bases, leaving 2 bases of the junction unmatched. CDR3 in DNA: TGCGCCAGCAGTGATAAGGGGGCCTATGGCTACACCTTC. Protein: CASSDKGAYGYTF.

The rearrangement joins TRBV19 to TRBJ1-2; TRBD1 matches 10 bases. V was clipped by 9 bases and J by 2 bases; unmatched bases: 12. This CDR3 contains 16 residues. CDR1 and CDR2 from the germline V gene are LNHDA and SQIVND (reference sequence). The CDR3 reads CASLGDRGRGNYGYTF. The CDR3 DNA reads TGTGCCAGCTTGGGGGACAGGGGTAGGGGAAACTATGGCTACACCTTC.

The chain uses TRBV7-6 and TRBJ2-3, with 9 bases fitting TRBD1. The germline CDR1 and CDR2 sequences are SGHVS and FNYEAQ. Trimming cost V 5 bases and J 2 bases; bases outside gene matches: 8. The CDR3 length is 16 residues. CDR3 DNA sequence: TGTGCCAGCAGCCCGGGGACAGGGACATTCACAGATACGCAGTATTTT. Residues: CASSPGTGTFTDTQYF.

Details on this clone: The identical CDR3 is also encoded by other nucleotide sequences in the sample. The genes are TRBV6-5 and TRBJ1-1; perhaps TRBD1 as D (6 bases). This CDR3 is 15 amino acids long. Germline V CDR1 and CDR2: MNHEY, SVGAGI. Trimming removed 2 bases from V and 1 base from J, with 11 bases in between. The CDR3, as DNA: TGTGCCAGCAGTTACAGCAGGGGTGGGAACACTGAAGCTTTCTTT. Amino acids: CASSYSRGGNTEAFF.